Listed below are T cell receptor beta chains from one sample, sequenced in a study of blood T cell repertoires in COVID-19. Profiled with immunoSEQ multiplex PCR; TCRdb holds only in-frame clones, not every one. The table shows about 200,000 clones, with 81% occurring only once. The sequenced sample consisted of peripheral blood. These receptors were taken from a woman of 80 years or more with acute or convalescent COVID-19. Each CDR3 is given with its conserved first and last residue. A D gene is named only where the DNA matches it firmly. Rows give clone size only sometimes, using once, few, many, or a class for an expanded clone.

d_gene: .
j_gene: TRBJ2-1
abundance: once
v_gene: TRBV21-1
CDR3aa: CASTRGWIEQFF
CDR3nt: TGTGCCAGCACCCGAGGGTGGATTGAGCAGTTCTTC

d_gene: .
j_gene: TRBJ1-1
abundance: once
v_gene: TRBV5-6
CDR3aa: CASSFGRGGMNTEAFF
CDR3nt: TGTGCCAGCAGCTTCGGCAGGGGAGGGATGAACACTGAAGCTTTCTTT

d_gene: .
j_gene: TRBJ2-1
abundance: .
v_gene: TRBV27
CDR3aa: CASSPTRISYNEQFF
CDR3nt: TGTGCCAGCAGTCCGACACGAATCTCCTACAATGAGCAGTTCTTC

d_gene: TRBD1
j_gene: TRBJ1-2
abundance: .
v_gene: TRBV6-5
CDR3aa: CASSRQGYGYTF
CDR3nt: TGTGCCAGCAGCAGACAGGGCTATGGCTACACCTTC

d_gene: TRBD2
j_gene: TRBJ2-1
abundance: .
v_gene: TRBV25-1
CDR3aa: CASALAGGTNEQFF
CDR3nt: TGTGCCAGCGCACTAGCGGGGGGTACCAATGAGCAGTTCTTC

d_gene: TRBD2
j_gene: TRBJ2-3
abundance: .
v_gene: TRBV6-5
CDR3aa: CASSTSSGVDTQYF
CDR3nt: TGTGCCAGCAGTACCTCTAGCGGGGTGGATACGCAGTATTTT

d_gene: .
j_gene: TRBJ2-3
abundance: once
v_gene: TRBV19
CDR3aa: CASSMGFTDTQYF
CDR3nt: TGTGCCAGTAGTATGGGCTTCACAGATACGCAGTATTTT

d_gene: TRBD1
j_gene: TRBJ1-1
abundance: once
v_gene: TRBV5-5
CDR3aa: CASSWTGADKAFF
CDR3nt: TGTGCCAGCAGCTGGACAGGGGCGGACAAAGCTTTCTTT

d_gene: TRBD1
j_gene: TRBJ1-5
abundance: few
v_gene: TRBV23-1
CDR3aa: CASSQVRGGQGYSNQPQHF
CDR3nt: TGCGCCAGCAGTCAAGTGAGGGGGGGACAGGGATATAGCAATCAGCCCCAGCATTTT

d_gene: .
j_gene: TRBJ2-2
abundance: .
v_gene: TRBV14
CDR3aa: CASSQATGGMTGELFF
CDR3nt: TGTGCCAGCAGCCAAGCGACAGGTGGTATGACCGGGGAGCTGTTTTTT

d_gene: TRBD1
j_gene: TRBJ2-3
abundance: .
v_gene: TRBV29-1
CDR3aa: CSVQDRGPLDTQYF
CDR3nt: TGCAGCGTTCAGGACAGGGGGCCTTTAGATACGCAGTATTTT

d_gene: .
j_gene: TRBJ2-5
abundance: .
v_gene: TRBV3-1/TRBV3-2
CDR3aa: CASSPHQETQYF
CDR3nt: TGTGCCAGCAGCCCTCACCAAGAGACCCAGTACTTC

d_gene: .
j_gene: TRBJ1-2
abundance: .
v_gene: TRBV10-3
CDR3aa: CAISRGRGYGYTF
CDR3nt: TGTGCCATCAGCAGAGGCAGGGGCTATGGCTACACCTTC

d_gene: .
j_gene: TRBJ1-2
abundance: .
v_gene: TRBV4-2
CDR3aa: CASSQDWGQGNGYTF
CDR3nt: TGTGCCAGCAGCCAAGATTGGGGCCAGGGGAATGGCTACACCTTC

d_gene: .
j_gene: TRBJ2-7
abundance: .
v_gene: TRBV15
CDR3aa: CATSLDAGSYEQYF
CDR3nt: TGTGCCACCAGCCTGGACGCGGGCTCCTACGAGCAGTACTTC

d_gene: TRBD2
j_gene: TRBJ2-1
abundance: once
v_gene: TRBV5-6
CDR3aa: CASSRLPASGVNEQFF
CDR3nt: TGTGCCAGCAGCCGACTGCCGGCTAGCGGGGTTAATGAGCAGTTCTTC

d_gene: TRBD1
j_gene: TRBJ2-7
abundance: .
v_gene: TRBV28
CDR3aa: CASNPWDRGYEQYF
CDR3nt: TGTGCCAGCAACCCTTGGGACAGGGGTTACGAGCAGTACTTC

d_gene: .
j_gene: TRBJ2-5
abundance: .
v_gene: TRBV15
CDR3aa: CATSRARTTQETQYF
CDR3nt: TGTGCCACCAGCAGAGCCCGGACTACGCAAGAGACCCAGTACTTC

d_gene: .
j_gene: TRBJ1-1
abundance: .
v_gene: TRBV19
CDR3aa: CASSDLGGTEAFF
CDR3nt: TGTGCCAGTAGTGACCTAGGAGGCACTGAAGCTTTCTTT

d_gene: .
j_gene: TRBJ2-1
abundance: .
v_gene: TRBV5-1
CDR3aa: CASSLGLYNEQFF
CDR3nt: TGCGCCAGCAGCTTGGGACTGTACAATGAGCAGTTCTTC

d_gene: TRBD1
j_gene: TRBJ1-2
abundance: .
v_gene: TRBV5-6
CDR3aa: CASSSKWTGRIYGYTF
CDR3nt: TGTGCCAGCAGCTCCAAATGGACAGGGAGGATCTATGGCTACACCTTC

d_gene: TRBD2
j_gene: TRBJ2-7
abundance: .
v_gene: TRBV7-2
CDR3aa: CASSWLAGNSYEQYF
CDR3nt: TGTGCCAGCAGTTGGCTAGCGGGAAATTCCTACGAGCAGTACTTC

d_gene: .
j_gene: TRBJ2-3
abundance: .
v_gene: TRBV7-3
CDR3aa: CASSLGVEADTQYF
CDR3nt: TGTGCCAGCAGCTTAGGAGTGGAGGCAGATACGCAGTATTTT

d_gene: TRBD1
j_gene: TRBJ2-2
abundance: .
v_gene: TRBV9
CDR3aa: CASSTGQVTGELFF
CDR3nt: TGTGCCAGCAGCACGGGACAGGTCACCGGGGAGCTGTTTTTT

d_gene: TRBD1
j_gene: TRBJ1-1
abundance: few
v_gene: TRBV6-5
CDR3aa: CASSLGTGQGAFF
CDR3nt: TGTGCCAGCAGTTTGGGGACAGGGCAAGGGGCTTTCTTT

d_gene: TRBD1
j_gene: TRBJ1-5
abundance: .
v_gene: TRBV10-3
CDR3aa: CATSSGTGSNQPQHF
CDR3nt: TGTGCCACCTCGAGCGGGACAGGGTCAAATCAGCCCCAGCATTTT

d_gene: .
j_gene: TRBJ1-3
abundance: once
v_gene: TRBV30
CDR3aa: CAWSQAPPGNTIYF
CDR3nt: TGTGCCTGGTCCCAGGCTCCCCCTGGAAACACCATATATTTT

d_gene: .
j_gene: TRBJ1-5
abundance: .
v_gene: TRBV10-2
CDR3aa: CASSVSTVNQPQHF
CDR3nt: TGCGCCAGCAGTGTGTCGACAGTCAATCAGCCCCAGCATTTT

d_gene: TRBD1
j_gene: TRBJ2-3
abundance: .
v_gene: TRBV7-8
CDR3aa: CASSLAPGGLSTDTQYF
CDR3nt: TGTGCCAGCAGCTTAGCTCCAGGGGGATTAAGCACAGATACGCAGTATTTT

d_gene: .
j_gene: TRBJ1-6
abundance: .
v_gene: TRBV28
CDR3aa: CASTTRLNSPLHF
CDR3nt: TGTGCCAGCACCACTAGGTTGAATTCACCCCTCCACTTT

d_gene: .
j_gene: TRBJ1-2
abundance: .
v_gene: TRBV6-4
CDR3aa: CASSDGGSGYTF
CDR3nt: TGTGCCAGCAGTGACGGTGGGAGCGGCTACACCTTC

d_gene: TRBD1
j_gene: TRBJ2-5
abundance: .
v_gene: TRBV5-1
CDR3aa: CASSPGTEGETQYF
CDR3nt: TGCGCCAGCAGCCCCGGGACAGAGGGAGAGACCCAGTACTTC

d_gene: TRBD1
j_gene: TRBJ2-2
abundance: few
v_gene: TRBV2
CDR3aa: CASSERDSTGELFF
CDR3nt: TGTGCCAGCAGTGAACGGGACAGCACCGGGGAGCTGTTTTTT

d_gene: TRBD2
j_gene: TRBJ2-3
abundance: .
v_gene: TRBV5-1
CDR3aa: CASSSSGSVADTQYF
CDR3nt: TGCGCCAGCAGCTCAAGCGGGAGCGTCGCAGATACGCAGTATTTT

d_gene: TRBD1
j_gene: TRBJ2-7
abundance: .
v_gene: TRBV7-2
CDR3aa: CASSLDWTGGMGEQYF
CDR3nt: TGTGCCAGCAGCTTAGATTGGACAGGGGGTATGGGCGAGCAGTACTTC

d_gene: .
j_gene: TRBJ2-5
abundance: .
v_gene: TRBV15
CDR3aa: CATSRDPLYQETQYF
CDR3nt: TGTGCCACCAGCAGAGATCCACTGTACCAAGAGACCCAGTACTTC

d_gene: .
j_gene: TRBJ1-1
abundance: .
v_gene: TRBV5-4
CDR3aa: CASSPSGTRNTEAFF
CDR3nt: TGTGCCAGCAGCCCCTCCGGGACACGTAACACTGAAGCTTTCTTT

d_gene: .
j_gene: TRBJ1-4
abundance: .
v_gene: TRBV6-5
CDR3aa: CASSYSSQGSTEKLFF
CDR3nt: TGTGCCAGCAGTTACTCCTCACAGGGCTCTACTGAAAAACTGTTTTTT

d_gene: TRBD2
j_gene: TRBJ2-7
abundance: .
v_gene: TRBV5-1
CDR3aa: CASSSGGLEIYEQYF
CDR3nt: TGCGCCAGCTCCTCGGGGGGACTAGAGATCTACGAGCAGTACTTC

d_gene: .
j_gene: TRBJ2-1
abundance: .
v_gene: TRBV19
CDR3aa: CASSIGTLNYNEQFF
CDR3nt: TGTGCCAGTAGTATAGGAACACTAAACTACAATGAGCAGTTCTTC

d_gene: .
j_gene: TRBJ2-1
abundance: once
v_gene: TRBV12-5
CDR3aa: CASGLPTRTHEQFF
CDR3nt: TGTGCTAGTGGTTTGCCGACTAGAACCCATGAGCAGTTCTTC

d_gene: TRBD2
j_gene: TRBJ2-2
abundance: once
v_gene: TRBV5-1
CDR3aa: CASSRRTSGTNTGELFF
CDR3nt: TGCGCCAGCAGCCGAAGGACTAGCGGAACTAACACCGGGGAGCTGTTTTTT

d_gene: TRBD2
j_gene: TRBJ2-1
abundance: .
v_gene: TRBV5-4
CDR3aa: CASSLETSGGAFREQFF
CDR3nt: TGTGCCAGCAGCTTGGAGACTAGCGGGGGGGCATTCCGTGAGCAGTTCTTC

d_gene: TRBD1
j_gene: TRBJ2-1
abundance: .
v_gene: TRBV29-1
CDR3aa: CSGTGVPTYNEQFF
CDR3nt: TGCAGCGGGACAGGGGTTCCTACCTACAATGAGCAGTTCTTC

d_gene: .
j_gene: TRBJ2-7
abundance: .
v_gene: TRBV30
CDR3aa: CAWSVGGQRYEQYF
CDR3nt: TGTGCCTGGAGTGTCGGGGGGCAACGCTACGAGCAGTACTTC

d_gene: .
j_gene: TRBJ1-4
abundance: .
v_gene: TRBV10-1
CDR3aa: CASSESSAGQPNEKLFF
CDR3nt: TGCGCCAGCAGTGAGTCGAGCGCAGGACAGCCTAATGAAAAACTGTTTTTT

d_gene: TRBD1
j_gene: TRBJ1-2
abundance: .
v_gene: TRBV3-1/TRBV3-2
CDR3aa: CASSWTGGSYGYTF
CDR3nt: TGTGCCAGCAGTTGGACAGGGGGCAGCTATGGCTACACCTTC

d_gene: .
j_gene: TRBJ2-1
abundance: .
v_gene: TRBV3-1/TRBV3-2
CDR3aa: CASSQPGTGYNEQFF
CDR3nt: TGTGCCAGCAGCCAACCCGGGACTGGATACAATGAGCAGTTCTTC

d_gene: .
j_gene: TRBJ2-1
abundance: .
v_gene: TRBV9
CDR3aa: CASSVQGYGSQFF
CDR3nt: TGTGCCAGCAGCGTCCAGGGGTACGGTTCGCAGTTCTTC

d_gene: .
j_gene: TRBJ1-5
abundance: .
v_gene: TRBV28
CDR3aa: CASSRTYSNQPQHF
CDR3nt: TGTGCCAGCAGTCGAACATATAGCAATCAGCCCCAGCATTTT

d_gene: .
j_gene: TRBJ1-1
abundance: many
v_gene: TRBV5-1
CDR3aa: CASSLAVADTEAFF
CDR3nt: TGCGCCAGCAGCTTGGCCGTAGCGGATACTGAAGCTTTCTTT

d_gene: TRBD1
j_gene: TRBJ2-1
abundance: .
v_gene: TRBV3-1/TRBV3-2
CDR3aa: CASSPAGTGGGEQFF
CDR3nt: TGTGCCAGCAGCCCCGCCGGGACAGGGGGCGGTGAGCAGTTCTTC

d_gene: .
j_gene: TRBJ2-7
abundance: once
v_gene: TRBV30
CDR3aa: CAWSPGGLSYEQYF
CDR3nt: TGTGCCTGGAGTCCAGGCGGGCTCTCCTACGAGCAGTACTTC

d_gene: TRBD2
j_gene: TRBJ2-1
abundance: .
v_gene: TRBV6-1
CDR3aa: CASSVGTSGGGYNEQFF
CDR3nt: TGTGCCAGCAGTGTCGGGACTAGCGGAGGGGGATACAATGAGCAGTTCTTC

d_gene: TRBD1
j_gene: TRBJ1-2
abundance: .
v_gene: TRBV13
CDR3aa: CASSEGQGLGGYTF
CDR3nt: TGTGCCAGCAGCGAAGGACAGGGGCTAGGAGGCTACACCTTC